This T cell receptor (beta chain) was sequenced for a study of response to subunit inactivated influenza vaccine. Via MiXCR, TCRdb re-called the RT-PCR reads, giving one row per CDR3 protein. The sample shows hundreds of thousands of distinct CDR3 sequences, 11% of them seen only once. Per the germline V gene, CDR1 is DFQATT and CDR2 is SNEGSKA (reference sequence). V lost 2 bases, J lost 6 bases, and 14 bases lay in between. The CDR3 runs to 14 residues. The same specimen was also included in a second study, on T cells expressing NK-cell markers. According to that study: Template switching by 5'RACE with UMIs generated the TCR beta cDNA. Certain NKG2C+ T cell clones were expanded, and their HCMV specificity remained unclear.

The TCR originated in a man aged 50-60 years who received an inactivated influenza vaccine. Sequenced here: PBMCs from blood, sampled on the day of vaccination. This sequence joins TRBV20-1 and TRBJ2-1; D possibly corresponds to TRBD2 (5 bases). The CDR3 spells CSARIASRINEQFF. In DNA form, the CDR3 reads TGCAGTGCTAGAATAGCGAGCCGAATCAATGAGCAGTTCTTC.